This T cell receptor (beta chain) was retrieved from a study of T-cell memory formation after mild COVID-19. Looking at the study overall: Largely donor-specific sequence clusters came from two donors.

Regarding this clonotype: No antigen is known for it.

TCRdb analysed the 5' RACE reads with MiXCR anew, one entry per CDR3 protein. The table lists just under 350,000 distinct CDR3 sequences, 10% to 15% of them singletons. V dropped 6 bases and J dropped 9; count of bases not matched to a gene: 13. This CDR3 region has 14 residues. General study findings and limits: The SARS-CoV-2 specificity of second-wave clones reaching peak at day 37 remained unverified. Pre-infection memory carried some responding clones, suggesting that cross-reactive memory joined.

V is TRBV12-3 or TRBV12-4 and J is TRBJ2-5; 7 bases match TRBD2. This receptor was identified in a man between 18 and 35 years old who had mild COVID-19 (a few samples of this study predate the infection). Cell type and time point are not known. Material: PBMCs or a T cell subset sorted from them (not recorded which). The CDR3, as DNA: TGTGCCAGCAGCCCTCCCCCGGGACTATCGGCCCAGTACTTC. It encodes CASSPPPGLSAQYF.